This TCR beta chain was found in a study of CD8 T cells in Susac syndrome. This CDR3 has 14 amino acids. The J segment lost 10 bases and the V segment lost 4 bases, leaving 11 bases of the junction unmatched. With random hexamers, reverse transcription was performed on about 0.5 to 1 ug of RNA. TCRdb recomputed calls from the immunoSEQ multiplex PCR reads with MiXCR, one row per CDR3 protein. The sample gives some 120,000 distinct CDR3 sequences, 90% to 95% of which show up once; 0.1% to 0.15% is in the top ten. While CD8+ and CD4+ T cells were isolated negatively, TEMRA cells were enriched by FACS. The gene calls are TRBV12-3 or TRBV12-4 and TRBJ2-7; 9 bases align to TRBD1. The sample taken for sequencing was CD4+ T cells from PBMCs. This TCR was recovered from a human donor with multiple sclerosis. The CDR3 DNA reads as TGTGCCAGCAGTTCAGGGACACAGGGGGCGGAACAGTACTTC. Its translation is CASSSGTQGAEQYF.